These T cell receptor beta chains were read from a single sample in a study of STAT3 mutations in large granular lymphocyte leukemia. This table comes from immunoSEQ multiplex PCR, and its TCRdb copy is limited to in-frame clones, with some not included. In the table there are about 40,000 clones, over 75% of which are singletons. The sequenced material came from PBMCs. All receptors derive from a human donor with T large granular lymphocyte leukemia. Some clones in this sample may be carry-over from other donors' samples. CDR3s include the opening cysteine and the closing phenylalanine or tryptophan. D genes are given only for firm matches. The size field is filled for only some rows; it gives once, few, many or a size class.

TRBJ1-1 TRBV28 - once CASSFLQGLGSEAFF TGTGCCAGCAGTTTTCTCCAGGGCCTTGGGTCTGAAGCTTTCTTT
TRBJ2-5 TRBV7-2 - - CASNVGAGETQYF TGTGCCAGCAACGTAGGAGCGGGAGAGACCCAGTACTTC
TRBJ2-3 TRBV28 - once CASMGGPGDTQYF TGTGCCAGCATGGGCGGTCCTGGAGATACGCAGTATTTT
TRBJ2-1 TRBV11-2 - - CASSLVVEQFF TGTGCCAGCAGCTTAGTGGTTGAGCAGTTCTTC
TRBJ1-1 TRBV5-4 - - CASSLVPSRTEAFF TGTGCCAGCAGCTTGGTCCCTTCACGGACTGAAGCTTTCTTT
TRBJ1-1 TRBV7-2 - - CASSPGLRGGNTEAFF TGTGCCAGCAGCCCCGGTCTTAGAGGGGGGAACACTGAAGCTTTCTTT
TRBJ2-3 TRBV13 TRBD1 - CASSLVDRGVLDTQYF TGTGCCAGCAGCTTAGTGGACAGGGGTGTGCTGGATACGCAGTATTTT
TRBJ2-7 TRBV5-6 TRBD1 - CASSFLGQGNEQYF TGTGCCAGCAGCTTTTTGGGACAGGGGAACGAGCAGTACTTC
TRBJ2-7 TRBV28 - - CASSFGRWEEYF TGTGCCAGCAGTTTCGGCAGGTGGGAAGAGTACTTC
TRBJ2-1 TRBV6-1 TRBD2 - CASSAGLAGPDEQFF TGTGCCAGCAGTGCCGGGTTAGCGGGGCCAGATGAGCAGTTCTTC
TRBJ2-2 TRBV25-1 - - CASKLGPNTGELFF TGTGCCAGCAAGCTGGGGCCCAACACCGGGGAGCTGTTTTTT
TRBJ1-4 TRBV5-8 - - CASSLSVVRVGKLFF TGTGCCAGCAGCTTGTCTGTCGTAAGGGTTGGTAAACTGTTTTTT
TRBJ1-5 TRBV18 - - CASSPGEEQRQPQHF TGTGCCAGCTCACCAGGTGAGGAGCAGCGACAGCCCCAGCATTTT
TRBJ2-2 TRBV7-9 - - CASTPQGRNTGELFF TGTGCCAGCACCCCGCAAGGGAGGAACACCGGGGAGCTGTTTTTT
TRBJ1-2 TRBV18 TRBD1 - CASSPPTGIYGYTF TGTGCCAGCTCACCACCGACAGGGATCTATGGCTACACCTTC
TRBJ1-1 TRBV19 - few CASSALIRAEAFF TGTGCCAGTAGTGCCTTAATCAGGGCTGAAGCTTTCTTT
TRBJ1-1 TRBV7-9 - once CASSFLLGNTEAFF TGTGCCAGCAGCTTCCTCTTGGGGAACACTGAAGCTTTCTTT
TRBJ2-3 TRBV28 TRBD1 - CASRGQGYTDTQYF TGTGCCAGCAGGGGACAGGGATACACAGATACGCAGTATTTT
TRBJ2-5 TRBV30 - - CAWKESQAGETQYF TGTGCCTGGAAGGAGTCGCAGGCGGGAGAGACCCAGTACTTC
TRBJ1-3 TRBV6-6 TRBD1 - CASSYRDRPGNTIYF TGTGCCAGCAGTTACAGGGACAGACCTGGAAACACCATATATTTT
TRBJ2-7 TRBV7-9 - once CASSSDGYSYEQYF TGTGCCAGCAGTTCCGATGGATACTCCTACGAGCAGTACTTC
TRBJ2-5 TRBV7-2 TRBD1 - CASTVIPTGAETQYF TGTGCCAGCACTGTAATTCCGACAGGGGCAGAAACCCAGTACTTC
TRBJ1-6 TRBV4-1 - few CASSQGQITTPLHF TGCGCCAGCAGCCAAGGACAGATTACAACACCCCTCCACTTT
TRBJ1-2 TRBV28 TRBD1 - CASSSAGTGINYGYTF TGTGCCAGCAGTTCAGCCGGGACAGGGATTAACTATGGCTACACCTTC
TRBJ1-5 TRBV30 - few CAWSMAGNQPQHF TGTGCCTGGAGTATGGCCGGGAATCAGCCCCAGCATTTT
TRBJ2-5 TRBV28 - once CASSFTKETQYF TGTGCCAGCAGTTTTACGAAAGAGACCCAGTACTTC
TRBJ2-7 TRBV15 - - CATSRSQGYEQYF TGTGCCACCAGCAGATCACAGGGCTACGAGCAGTACTTC
TRBJ1-4 TRBV5-5 - - CASSSPDVPNEKLFF TGTGCCAGCAGCTCTCCCGACGTCCCAAATGAAAAACTGTTTTTT
TRBJ2-6 TRBV5-1 - - CASSLQVAGANVLTF TGCGCCAGCAGCTTGCAGGTGGCTGGGGCCAACGTCCTGACTTTC
TRBJ2-7 TRBV5-5 - - CASRADSYEQYF TGTGCCAGCCGGGCGGACTCCTACGAGCAGTACTTC
TRBJ1-2 TRBV6-5 - few CASSYTTGNGYTF TGTGCCAGCAGTTACACCACAGGGAATGGCTACACCTTC
TRBJ1-6 TRBV10-2 - - CASSEGRVLPLHF TGCGCCAGCAGTGAGGGTAGGGTTCTACCCCTCCACTTT
TRBJ2-1 TRBV5-1 TRBD2 - CASSLTGSGGLGEQFF TGCGCCAGCAGCTTGACCGGATCGGGGGGGCTTGGTGAGCAGTTCTTC
TRBJ1-3 TRBV6-5 TRBD1 - CASSWGQGSSGNTIYF TGTGCCAGCAGTTGGGGACAGGGAAGCTCTGGAAACACCATATATTTT
TRBJ1-2 TRBV15 - - CATSRDGFGGLDGYTF TGTGCCACCAGCAGAGATGGGTTCGGGGGGTTAGATGGCTACACCTTC
TRBJ2-6 TRBV5-1 - - CASSSPRGNGANVLTF TGCGCCAGCAGCTCCCCCAGGGGAAATGGGGCCAACGTCCTGACTTTC
TRBJ2-1 TRBV7-9 TRBD1 - CAGGGQGYNEQFF TGTGCCGGGGGCGGACAGGGGTACAATGAGCAGTTCTTC
TRBJ2-1 TRBV5-6 - - CASSRSPADEQFF TGTGCCAGCAGCCGGTCCCCGGCGGATGAGCAGTTCTTC
TRBJ1-1 TRBV29-1 - - CSVARENTEAFF TGCAGCGTTGCAAGGGAGAACACTGAAGCTTTCTTT
TRBJ1-2 TRBV7-9 TRBD1 - CASSRGQGNGYTF TGTGCCAGCAGCCGGGGACAGGGGAATGGCTACACCTTC
TRBJ2-1 TRBV6-1 TRBD1 - CAGEGQAGHNEQFF TGTGCCGGCGAGGGACAGGCTGGACACAATGAGCAGTTCTTC
TRBJ2-1 TRBV28 TRBD1 once CASSRNRGYEQFF TGTGCCAGCAGCCGCAACAGGGGGTATGAGCAGTTCTTC
TRBJ2-7 TRBV5-5 - - CASSPRTSSSYEQYF TGTGCCAGCAGCCCAAGGACCTCTAGCTCCTACGAGCAGTACTTC
TRBJ1-2 TRBV28 - once CASSLSSLDGYTF TGTGCCAGCAGTTTAAGCTCTCTGGATGGCTACACCTTC
TRBJ1-6 TRBV4-2 TRBD1 - CASSQGQGRNSPLHF TGTGCCAGCAGCCAAGGACAGGGGAGGAATTCACCCCTCCACTTT
TRBJ2-3 TRBV30 - - CAWDRDFDTQYF TGTGCCTGGGACAGGGACTTCGATACGCAGTATTTT
TRBJ2-1 TRBV11-3 TRBD2 - CASSLGGENEQFF TGTGCCAGCAGCTTGGGAGGGGAAAATGAGCAGTTCTTC
TRBJ2-7 TRBV30 - - CAWEQAYEQYF TGTGCCTGGGAGCAGGCCTACGAGCAGTACTTC
TRBJ1-2 TRBV19 - - CASGTEEDYGYTF TGTGCCAGTGGGACTGAGGAAGACTATGGCTACACCTTC
TRBJ1-5 TRBV11-2 - - CASSLQENQPQHF TGTGCCAGCAGCTTACAGGAAAATCAGCCCCAGCATTTT
TRBJ1-2 TRBV18 TRBD1 - CASSPGQGNYGYTF TGTGCCAGCTCACCGGGACAGGGCAACTATGGCTACACCTTC
TRBJ2-3 TRBV20-1 - once CSPSTTDTQYF TGCAGCCCCTCTACCACAGATACGCAGTATTTT
TRBJ2-2 TRBV5-4 - - CASSLSRTSYDTGELFF TGTGCCAGCAGCTTAAGTCGGACCTCATATGACACCGGGGAGCTGTTTTTT
TRBJ2-3 TRBV13 TRBD2 - CASSKRGDTDTQYF TGTGCCAGCAGCAAGCGGGGGGACACAGATACGCAGTATTTT